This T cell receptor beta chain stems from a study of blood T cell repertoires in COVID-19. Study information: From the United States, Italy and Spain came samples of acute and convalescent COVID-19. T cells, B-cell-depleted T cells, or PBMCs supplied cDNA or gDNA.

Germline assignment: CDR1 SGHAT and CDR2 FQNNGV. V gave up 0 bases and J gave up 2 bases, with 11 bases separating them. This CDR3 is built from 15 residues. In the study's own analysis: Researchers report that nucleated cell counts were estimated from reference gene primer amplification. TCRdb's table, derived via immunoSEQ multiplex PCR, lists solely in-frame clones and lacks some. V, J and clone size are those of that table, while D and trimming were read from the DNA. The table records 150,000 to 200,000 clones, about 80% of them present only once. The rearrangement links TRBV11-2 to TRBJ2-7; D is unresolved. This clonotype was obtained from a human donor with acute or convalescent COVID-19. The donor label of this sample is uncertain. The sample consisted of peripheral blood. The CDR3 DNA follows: TGTGCCAGCAGCTTAGATCTAGGCCGCACCTACGAGCAGTACTTC. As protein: CASSLDLGRTYEQYF.